The 25 T cell receptor beta chains presented below share a single source sample, sequenced in a study of OX40 agonist ivuxolimab in advanced cancers. Some clones are missing from TCRdb's copy, which holds only in-frame ones; the method was immunoSEQ multiplex PCR. Seen here are 28,000 or so clones, around 87% observed once, and the top ten hold under 20%. The sample was CD4+ or CD8+ T cells sorted from blood, taken in a trial of the OX40 agonist ivuxolimab. These receptors came from an adult with an advanced solid tumor such as melanoma, head and neck, liver or kidney cancer.

This chain uses TRBV6-5 with TRBJ2-1, with D uncertain. This CDR3 is built from 13 residues. Looked up from germline, CDR1 is MNHEY and CDR2 is SVGAGI. Trimming stripped 2 bases from V and 9 bases from J, with 11 bases between. The CDR3 reads CASSYGPVGEQFF. CDR3 coding DNA: TGTGCCAGCAGTTACGGGCCCGTAGGTGAGCAGTTCTTC.

This chain links TRBV7-2 with TRBJ2-1; 7 bases align to TRBD2. The CDR3 consists of 13 residues. The junction had 5 bases not matched to a gene; V was cut back by 5 bases and J by 7 bases. CDR1 and CDR2 from the germline V gene are SGHTA and FQGNSA. The chain's CDR3 is CASSTISGNEQFF. DNA of the CDR3: TGTGCCAGCAGCACCATTAGCGGGAATGAGCAGTTCTTC.

This clone was counted once. The chain joins TRBV5-5 to TRBJ2-5; D is possibly TRBD1 (6 bases). V was pared by 0 bases and J by 1 base, with 13 bases between. The CDR3 extends over 16 amino acids. Germline V gene data show CDR1 as SGHKS and CDR2 as YYEKEE (reference sequence). The CDR3 here is CASSLVKGVSQETQYF. CDR3 bases: TGTGCCAGCAGCTTGGTGAAGGGGGTAAGCCAAGAGACCCAGTACTTC.

The chain combines TRBV19 with TRBJ2-7; 9 positions match TRBD1. Germline CDR1 is LNHDA and CDR2 is SQIVND (reference sequence). The CDR3 is 15 amino acids. Unmatched junction bases numbered 7, after V lost 5 bases and J lost 2 bases. In DNA form, the CDR3 reads TGTGCCAGTAGTCCCGCCGGGACAGGGACCTACGAGCAGTACTTC. Translating gives CASSPAGTGTYEQYF.

V is TRBV6-1 and J is TRBJ1-1; TRBD1 aligns across 7 bases. CDR1 MNHNS and CDR2 SASEGT come from the germline V gene. The trim removed 8 bases at V and 3 bases at J, leaving 3 bases unmatched. The CDR3 runs to 12 residues. The CDR3 DNA sequence: TGTGCCAGCTCCAGGGGGTACACTGAAGCTTTCTTT. This gives the protein CASSRGYTEAFF.

About this clone: This likely traces to a read error, being one base from a far larger clone. The CDR3: CASSEPGQGHNEQFF. In DNA form, the CDR3 reads TGTGCCAGCAGTGAACCGGGACAGGGGCACAATGAGCAGTTCTTC. The chain uses TRBV6-9 and TRBJ2-1, with 10 bases that match TRBD1. Trimming took 5 bases from V and 5 from J; bases not matched to a gene: 6. CDR1 is MNHGY and CDR2 is SVAAGI in the germline V gene. The CDR3 is 15 amino acids.

This sequence joins TRBV11-2 and TRBJ1-2; D gene uncertain. The V and J ends lost 5 bases and 5 bases respectively, with 9 bases between them. Germline V CDR1 and CDR2: SGHAT, FQNNGV. The CDR3 has 12 residues. Written as DNA, the CDR3 is TGTGCCAGCAGCCCAGTAGTTTATGGCTACACCTTC. It encodes CASSPVVYGYTF.

The V and J genes are TRBV27 and TRBJ2-7; 10 bases are shared with TRBD2. This CDR3 is built from 15 residues. CDR1 and CDR2 (germline): MNHEY, SMNVEV (reference sequence). V shed 0 bases and J 2 bases; nucleotides not matched to a gene: 1. CDR3 DNA sequence: TGTGCCAGCAGTTTATCACTAGCGGGAACCTACGAGCAGTACTTC. As protein: CASSLSLAGTYEQYF.

This clone was detected a few times. V is TRBV28 and J is TRBJ2-1; perhaps TRBD2 as D (5 bases). The CDR3 spans 11 residues. The germline V gene has CDR1 MDHEN and CDR2 SYDVKM. Trimming took 5 bases from V and 10 from J, leaving 9 bases between them. For the CDR3, the DNA is TGTGCCAGCAGTCCCCTAGCCGAGCAGTTCTTC. Translation: CASSPLAEQFF.

The chain employs TRBV28 and TRBJ2-1, with 8 bases identical to TRBD2. J was trimmed by 5 bases and V by 2 bases; bases with no gene match: 5. This CDR3 is 15 amino acids long. CDR1 and CDR2 from the germline V gene are MDHEN and SYDVKM. CDR3 DNA: TGTGCCAGCAGTTTACGGGGGGGTCAGAACAATGAGCAGTTCTTC. Translating it yields CASSLRGGQNNEQFF.

The V and J genes are TRBV5-1 and TRBJ2-1, with D perhaps TRBD1 (6 bases). V lost 4 bases and J 3 bases, leaving 11 bases between the germline ends. The CDR3 has 14 residues. CDR1 and CDR2 from the germline V gene are SGHRS and YFSETQ. Written as DNA, the CDR3 is TGCGCCAGCAGCGCCTGGACAGTCTACAATGAGCAGTTCTTC. Protein sequence: CASSAWTVYNEQFF.

The J gene is TRBJ2-3, the V gene TRBV28; 9 bases align to TRBD1. The CDR3 has 13 amino acids. The junction had 5 bases not matched to a gene; V was cut back by 8 bases and J by 5 bases. Germline V gene data show CDR1 as MDHEN and CDR2 as SYDVKM. The CDR3 nucleotides are TGTGCCAGCTGGGACAGGGTAATAGATACGCAGTATTTT. It specifies CASWDRVIDTQYF. Full variable domain (missing parts from reference TRBV28 and TRBJ2-3): DVKVTQSSRYLVKRTGEKVFLECVQDMDHENMFWYRQDPGLGLRLIYFSYDVKMKEKGDIPEGYSVSREKKERFSLILESASTNQTSMYLCASWDRVIDTQYFGPGTRLTVL.

This chain joins TRBV5-4 and TRBJ1-1, with D uncertain. Germline V gives CDR1 SGHNT, CDR2 YYREEE (reference sequence). CDR3 size: 15 residues. Trimming stripped 4 bases from V and 1 base from J, with 14 bases between. The CDR3 nucleotides are TGTGCCAGCAGCACCGAGATTTCACCGAACACTGAAGCTTTCTTT. Its translation: CASSTEISPNTEAFF.

This chain links TRBV7-9 with TRBJ2-3; D is perhaps TRBD2 (7 bases). The V end was cut by 7 bases, the J end by 5 bases, with 22 bases between. The CDR3 is made up of 16 amino acids. The germline V gene encodes CDR1 SEHNR and CDR2 FQNEAQ (reference sequence). CDR3 nucleotide sequence: TGTGCCAGCAACCCGGAATTTGGGGGGGCGATAGATACGCAGTATTTT. Residues: CASNPEFGGAIDTQYF.

This clone was seen just once. The chain combines TRBV5-6 with TRBJ1-2, with D perhaps TRBD1 (5 bases). Trimming removed 6 bases at V and 5 bases at J, with 17 bases between. In germline, CDR1 is SGHDT, CDR2 YYEEEE. This CDR3 contains 14 residues. CDR3 DNA sequence: TGTGCCAGCACTTTAGAGGGGATGGGATATGGCTACACCTTC. Translating gives CASTLEGMGYGYTF.

This clone has more than one count but fewer than ten. The gene calls are TRBV7-8 and TRBJ2-2, with D perhaps matching TRBD2 (5 bases). V was trimmed by 4 bases and J by 4 bases, leaving 7 bases between them. The CDR3 contains 13 residues. The germline V gene encodes CDR1 SGHVS and CDR2 FQNEAQ. The CDR3 loop reads CASSSGVTGELFF. CDR3 coding DNA: TGTGCCAGCAGCTCCGGGGTCACCGGGGAGCTGTTTTTT.

This clone was seen more than once but under ten times. The chain employs TRBV19 and TRBJ1-1; possibly TRBD1 for D (5 bases). Trimming removed 2 bases at V and 0 bases at J, with 10 bases between. Looked up from germline, CDR1 is LNHDA and CDR2 is SQIVND (reference sequence). The CDR3 has 15 residues. The CDR3 nucleotides read TGTGCCAGTAGTATAAGGGACGGGATGAACACTGAAGCTTTCTTT. This encodes CASSIRDGMNTEAFF.

V and J are TRBV11-2 and TRBJ2-5; D not resolved. CDR1 is SGHAT, CDR2 FQNNGV, per germline. V lost 1 base and J 6 bases, leaving 6 bases between the germline ends. This CDR3 comprises 12 residues. As DNA, the CDR3 is TGTGCCAGCAGCTTAGCCCGTCAGACCCAGTACTTC. This codes for CASSLARQTQYF.

The chain couples TRBV18 to TRBJ2-5, with TRBD2 as a possible D gene (6 bases). The CDR3 is 17 residues long. Germline-derived CDR1 and CDR2 are KGHSH and LQKENI. With 2 bases removed from V and 2 bases from J, the gap between germline ends came to 18 bases. CDR3 bases: TGTGCCAGCTCACCAGACATCGCGGGGTCCCTTCAAGAGACCCAGTACTTC. Translation: CASSPDIAGSLQETQYF.

This chain links TRBV27 with TRBJ2-7; D not certain. V lost 7 bases and J 2 bases, leaving 21 bases between the germline ends. CDR3 length: 16 amino acids. Germline V gene lookup returns CDR1 MNHEY and CDR2 SMNVEV (reference sequence). CDR3 loop: CASIGLAPSEAYEQYF. The CDR3, as DNA: TGTGCCAGCATTGGCCTCGCCCCAAGCGAGGCCTACGAGCAGTACTTC.

The CDR3 loop is CASRLDRSGEGDEQYF. The CDR3 nucleotides read TGTGCCAGCAGACTCGACCGAAGCGGGGAAGGCGACGAGCAGTACTTC. This chain links TRBV28 with TRBJ2-7, with TRBD2 matching 7 bases. The V gene's germline CDR1 is MDHEN and CDR2 SYDVKM. Trimming at V came to 6 bases and at J to 5 bases, leaving 16 bases not matched to a gene. CDR3 length equals 16 residues.

This clone qualifies as medium-sized. The chain combines TRBV28 with TRBJ2-1; D possibly matches TRBD1 or TRBD2 (7 bases each). Germline V lookup: CDR1 MDHEN, CDR2 SYDVKM. Trimming took 7 bases from V and 7 from J, leaving 20 bases between them. This CDR3 has 15 amino acids. The DNA for the CDR3 is TGTGCCAGCACGGACCAGGGGGGGGCAAGAAATGAGCAGTTCTTC. Its protein product is CASTDQGGARNEQFF.

DNA for the CDR3: TGTGCCAGCAGCCAAGACTGGAACCAAGGGCACACCGGGGAGCTGTTTTTT. It codes for CASSQDWNQGHTGELFF. V and J are TRBV4-2 and TRBJ2-2; D not certain. V shed 0 bases and J shed 3 bases, with 14 bases lying between them. This CDR3 comprises 17 residues. The germline CDR1 and CDR2 sequences are LGHNA and YNFKEQ.

This rearrangement joins TRBV5-6 to TRBJ1-1; no clear D. This CDR3 has 13 residues. V was clipped by 2 bases and J by 1 base, with 6 bases between them. The germline V gene has CDR1 SGHDT and CDR2 YYEEEE. The CDR3 DNA follows: TGTGCCAGCAGCTTTAGGCGGAACACTGAAGCTTTCTTT. This codes for CASSFRRNTEAFF.

This clone appeared once. The chain combines TRBV15 with TRBJ2-1; 7 bases agree with TRBD2. This CDR3 comprises 17 residues. V shed 5 bases, J shed 5 bases, and the junction held 15 bases outside the gene matches. CDR1 LNHNV and CDR2 YYDKDF come from the germline V gene (reference sequence). DNA of the CDR3: TGTGCCACCAGCGGTCGCGATAGGACTAGGCATCACAATGAGCAGTTCTTC. Protein sequence: CATSGRDRTRHHNEQFF.